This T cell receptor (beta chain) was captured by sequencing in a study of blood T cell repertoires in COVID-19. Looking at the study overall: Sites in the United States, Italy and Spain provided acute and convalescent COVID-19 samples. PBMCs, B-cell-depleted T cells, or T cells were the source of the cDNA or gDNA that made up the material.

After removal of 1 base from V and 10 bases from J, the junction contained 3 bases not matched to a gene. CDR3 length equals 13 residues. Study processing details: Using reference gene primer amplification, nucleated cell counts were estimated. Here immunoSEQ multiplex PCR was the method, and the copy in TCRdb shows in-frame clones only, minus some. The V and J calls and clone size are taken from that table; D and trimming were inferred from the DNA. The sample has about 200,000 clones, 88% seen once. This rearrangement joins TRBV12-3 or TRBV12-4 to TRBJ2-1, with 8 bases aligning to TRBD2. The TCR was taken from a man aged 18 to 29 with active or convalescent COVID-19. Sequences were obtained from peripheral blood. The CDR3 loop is CASSLGGTREQFF. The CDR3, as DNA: TGTGCCAGCAGTTTAGGAGGGACTAGAGAGCAGTTCTTC.